The 21 T cell receptor beta chains below were found in one sample sequenced in a study of blood T cell repertoires in COVID-19. Only in-frame clones appear in the TCRdb table, and some are missing; sequencing was by immunoSEQ multiplex PCR. Of 100,000 to 120,000 clones in the sample, approximately 85% were seen once. Sequences were obtained from peripheral blood. These receptors all come from a man aged 35 to 55 with acute or convalescent COVID-19.

The chain carries TRBV7-2 and TRBJ2-1; 11 bases line up with TRBD2. The CDR3 has 15 amino acids. The V gene end was trimmed by 4 bases and the J gene end by 4 bases; junction bases not matched to a gene: 3. Germline V gene sequence: CDR1 SGHTA, CDR2 FQGNSA. DNA for the CDR3: TGTGCCAGCAGCTCGGTAGCGGGGGGGTACAATGAGCAGTTCTTC. It translates to CASSSVAGGYNEQFF.

This rearrangement joins TRBV19 to TRBJ2-1, with a tentative D call TRBD1 (5 bases). Germline V gene lookup returns CDR1 LNHDA and CDR2 SQIVND (reference sequence). V gave up 10 bases and J gave up 5 bases, with 24 bases separating them. The CDR3 has 16 amino acids. CDR3 sequence: CATSELPRVRDNEQFF. The CDR3 DNA reads TGTGCCACCTCCGAACTCCCCAGGGTTAGAGACAATGAGCAGTTCTTC. Full variable domain (outside the CDR3, taken from reference TRBV19 and TRBJ2-1): DGGITQSPKYLFRKEGQNVTLSCEQNLNHDAMYWYRQDPGQGLRLIYYSQIVNDFQKGDIAEGYSVSREKKESFPLTVTSAQKNPTAFYLCATSELPRVRDNEQFFGPGTRLTVL.

The J gene is TRBJ1-1, the V gene TRBV2; D remains unclear. V lost 8 bases and J lost 0, with 10 bases in between. Germline V lookup: CDR1 SNHLY, CDR2 FYNNEI. This CDR3 region has 13 residues. This CDR3 is CASGTDMNTEAFF. As DNA, the CDR3 is TGTGCCAGCGGAACAGACATGAACACTGAAGCTTTCTTT. Complete variable domain (other parts from reference TRBV2 and TRBJ1-1): EPEVTQTPSHQVTQMGQEVILRCVPISNHLYFYWYRQILGQKVEFLVSFYNNEISEKSEIFDDQFSVERPDGSNFTLKIRSTKLEDSAMYFCASGTDMNTEAFFGQGTRLTVV.

The J gene is TRBJ1-5, the V gene TRBV5-8; no clear D gene. V dropped 0 bases and J dropped 2 bases, with 12 bases sitting between them. The CDR3 sequence is 16 residues long. The germline gives CDR1 SGHTS, CDR2 YDEGEE. In nucleotides, the CDR3 is TGTGCCAGCAGCTTGGGCAGTCGCCTGGGCAATCAGCCCCAGCATTTT. Translated: CASSLGSRLGNQPQHF.

The genes are TRBV24-1 and TRBJ2-5, with D uncertain. The germline CDR1 and CDR2 sequences are KGHDR and SFDVKD. V lost 4 bases and J 4 bases, leaving 15 bases between the germline ends. This CDR3 is built from 15 residues. The CDR3 protein is CATSDPGTSGETQYF. The DNA for the CDR3 is TGTGCCACCAGTGACCCGGGTACCTCGGGAGAGACCCAGTACTTC.

The rearrangement uses TRBV18 and TRBJ1-5, with D maybe TRBD1 (5 bases). The CDR3 totals 15 residues. Trimming took 4 bases from V and 2 from J, leaving 12 bases between them. Germline V gene sequence: CDR1 KGHSH, CDR2 LQKENI. CDR3: CASSLGQGRNQPQHF. DNA of the CDR3: TGTGCCAGCTCACTTGGGCAGGGTCGCAATCAGCCCCAGCATTTT.

This chain uses TRBV24-1 with TRBJ1-2; no clear D. The CDR3 is 16 residues long. The germline V and J ends were trimmed by 5 bases and 2 bases, with 17 bases remaining between them. Germline V gene sequence: CDR1 KGHDR, CDR2 SFDVKD. CDR3 nucleotides: TGTGCCACCAGTGGCCCATTGAGGGCGGGGAACTATGGCTACACCTTC. This sequence encodes CATSGPLRAGNYGYTF.

V is TRBV5-1 and J is TRBJ2-5; 12 bases agree with TRBD2. Trimming cost V 2 bases and J 7 bases; bases outside gene matches: 12. CDR1 SGHRS and CDR2 YFSETQ come from the germline V gene. The CDR3 extends over 17 amino acids. The CDR3 bases are TGCGCCAGCAGCTTTAGACTAGCGGGGGCCGATCGGGGGACCCAGTACTTC. Translating gives CASSFRLAGADRGTQYF.

This clone was seen a handful of times. The J gene is TRBJ2-2, the V gene TRBV7-3; D perhaps matches TRBD1 (6 bases). This CDR3 contains 15 residues. Trimming took 3 bases from V and 4 from J, leaving 12 bases between them. CDR1 and CDR2 from the germline V gene are SGHTA and FQGTGA. As DNA, the CDR3 is TGTGCCAGCAGCTTTAGGCAGGGGACCACCGGGGAGCTGTTTTTT. It translates to CASSFRQGTTGELFF.

The V and J genes are TRBV20-1 and TRBJ1-2; a weak D match, TRBD1 (5 bases). The germline CDR1 and CDR2 sequences are DFQATT and SNEGSKA (reference sequence). Trimming took 6 bases from V and 4 from J, leaving 9 bases between them. The CDR3 spans 11 residues. CDR3 in amino acids: CSAQDSYGYTF. In DNA form, the CDR3 reads TGCAGTGCCCAAGACAGCTATGGCTACACCTTC.

The rearrangement uses TRBV11-3 and TRBJ1-6; D gene uncertain. The V gene's germline CDR1 is SGHNT and CDR2 YENEEA. The CDR3 extends over 16 amino acids. Trimming stripped 0 bases from V and 10 bases from J, with 16 bases between. DNA of the CDR3: TGTGCCAGCAGCTTAGATATCGAGAGGGTAAAATCACCCCTCCACTTT. It codes for CASSLDIERVKSPLHF.

The chain recombines TRBV5-1 with TRBJ1-4; D gene uncertain. This CDR3 has 12 residues. V lost 4 bases, J lost 8 bases, and 9 bases lay in between. Germline V gene lookup returns CDR1 SGHRS and CDR2 YFSETQ. CDR3 protein: CASSPDFEKLFF. In DNA, the CDR3 is TGCGCCAGCAGCCCGGACTTCGAAAAACTGTTTTTT.

The CDR3 DNA sequence: TGTGCCACCAGTGAGGTCGGGAGGCCCTACGAGCAGTACTTC. It codes for CATSEVGRPYEQYF. The chain employs TRBV24-1 and TRBJ2-7; 7 nucleotides align to TRBD2. Germline CDR1 reads KGHDR; CDR2 reads SFDVKD. CDR3 size: 14 residues. The ends lost 4 bases at V and 2 bases at J; junction bases unmatched: 4.

The rearrangement joins TRBV19 to TRBJ2-3; 8 bases are shared with TRBD1. V lost 6 bases, J lost 5 bases, and 10 bases stayed unmatched. The CDR3 runs 15 residues. CDR1 is LNHDA, CDR2 SQIVND, per germline (reference sequence). The CDR3 coding sequence is TGTGCCAGTAGCCCGGACAGGGTTTACGAAGATACGCAGTATTTT. It encodes CASSPDRVYEDTQYF.

The chain carries TRBV4-3 and TRBJ1-4; 8 bases align to TRBD1. Germline V lookup: CDR1 LGHNA, CDR2 YSLEER. V gave up 5 bases and J gave up 1 base; unmatched junction bases: 9. CDR3 length equals 17 residues. This CDR3 reads CASSTDSTGVTNEKLFF. CDR3 in DNA: TGCGCCAGCAGCACAGATTCGACAGGGGTAACTAATGAAAAACTGTTTTTT.

The chain joins TRBV5-1 to TRBJ1-1; D possibly corresponds to TRBD1 (5 bases). Germline CDR1 and CDR2: SGHRS and YFSETQ. There are 15 residues in the CDR3. Trimming left V 1 base short and J 0 bases short, with 10 bases between. DNA of the CDR3: TGCGCCAGCAGCTTGACGACAGCCGTGAACACTGAAGCTTTCTTT. This codes for CASSLTTAVNTEAFF.

J is TRBJ1-2 and V is TRBV18, with a weak D call TRBD1 (5 bases). Trimming pared 4 bases from V and 4 bases from J, leaving 13 bases between. The CDR3 extends over 14 amino acids. Germline-derived CDR1 and CDR2 are KGHSH and LQKENI. CDR3 nucleotides: TGTGCCAGCTCACTAGCAGGGTCTACCTATGGCTACACCTTC. Translating it yields CASSLAGSTYGYTF.

The J gene is TRBJ2-7, the V gene TRBV9; no clear D gene. Germline V lookup: CDR1 SGDLS, CDR2 YYNGEE. The CDR3 spans 13 residues. Trimming removed 4 bases at V and 6 bases at J, with 14 bases between. CDR3 amino acids: CASSLSSAGEQYF. The CDR3 bases are TGTGCCAGCAGCCTTAGTAGTGCTGGCGAGCAGTACTTC.

This clone was counted between two and nine times. The chain has TRBV19 and TRBJ2-2, with 7 positions matching TRBD1. Germline values: CDR1 LNHDA, CDR2 SQIVND (reference sequence). J lost 6 bases, V lost 4 bases, and 5 bases had no gene match. This CDR3 contains 14 residues. DNA of the CDR3: TGTGCCAGTAGTACCGACAGGGAGCCCGGGGAGCTGTTTTTT. Amino acids: CASSTDREPGELFF.

Remarks on this clone: Other DNA sequences in the same sample also yield this CDR3. The J gene is TRBJ1-1, the V gene TRBV18; the match to TRBD1 covers 7 bases. With V trimmed by 6 bases and J by 2 bases, 3 bases remained unmatched. The CDR3 is 13 amino acids. Germline CDR1 reads KGHSH; CDR2 reads LQKENI. This chain's CDR3 is CASSGTVNTEAFF. CDR3 DNA sequence: TGTGCCAGCTCGGGGACAGTAAACACTGAAGCTTTCTTT.

The chain has TRBV15 and TRBJ2-1, with D possibly TRBD1 on 6 matching bases. Germline CDR1 is LNHNV and CDR2 is YYDKDF (reference sequence). The CDR3 length is 16 residues. Trimming cost V 1 base and J 4 bases, with 14 bases left between them. The CDR3 loop reads CATSRGTARKYNEQFF. The DNA for the CDR3 is TGTGCCACCAGCAGAGGGACAGCAAGAAAATACAATGAGCAGTTCTTC.